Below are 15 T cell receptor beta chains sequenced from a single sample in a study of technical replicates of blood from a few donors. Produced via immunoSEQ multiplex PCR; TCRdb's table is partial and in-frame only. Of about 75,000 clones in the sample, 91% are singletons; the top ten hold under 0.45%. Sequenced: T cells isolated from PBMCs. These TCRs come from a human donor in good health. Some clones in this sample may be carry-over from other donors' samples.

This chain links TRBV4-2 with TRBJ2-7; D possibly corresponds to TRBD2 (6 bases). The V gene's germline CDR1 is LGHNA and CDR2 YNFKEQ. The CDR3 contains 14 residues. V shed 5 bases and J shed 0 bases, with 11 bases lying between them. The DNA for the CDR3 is TGTGCCAGCAGCTGGCTGACTAGCTCCTACGAGCAGTACTTC. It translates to CASSWLTSSYEQYF.

The DNA for the CDR3 is TGCAGCGTCGTTGGCCCCAGACAGGGGAACACTGAAGCTTTCTTT. Amino acid sequence: CSVVGPRQGNTEAFF. The chain uses TRBV29-1 and TRBJ1-1; 7 bases align to TRBD1. V shed 6 bases and J 1 base; nucleotides not matched to a gene: 11. This CDR3 is built from 15 residues. Germline CDR1 is SQVTM and CDR2 is ANQGSEA. Full variable domain (missing parts from reference TRBV29-1 and TRBJ1-1): SAVISQKPSRDICQRGTSLTIQCQVDSQVTMMFWYRQQPGQSLTLIATANQGSEATYESGFVIDKFPISRPNLTFSTLTVSNMSPEDSSIYLCSVVGPRQGNTEAFFGQGTRLTVV.

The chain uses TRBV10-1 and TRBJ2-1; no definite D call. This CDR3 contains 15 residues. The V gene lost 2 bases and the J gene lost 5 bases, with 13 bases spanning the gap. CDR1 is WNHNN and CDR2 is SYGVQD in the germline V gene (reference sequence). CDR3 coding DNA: TGCGCCAGCAGTGAGGGCCAGAACCCAAACAATGAGCAGTTCTTC. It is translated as CASSEGQNPNNEQFF.

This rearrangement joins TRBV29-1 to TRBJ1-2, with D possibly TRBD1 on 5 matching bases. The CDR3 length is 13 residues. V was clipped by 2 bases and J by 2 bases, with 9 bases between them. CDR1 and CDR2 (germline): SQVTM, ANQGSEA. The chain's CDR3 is CSVERGLNYGYTF. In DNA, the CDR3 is TGCAGCGTTGAAAGGGGATTAAACTATGGCTACACCTTC.

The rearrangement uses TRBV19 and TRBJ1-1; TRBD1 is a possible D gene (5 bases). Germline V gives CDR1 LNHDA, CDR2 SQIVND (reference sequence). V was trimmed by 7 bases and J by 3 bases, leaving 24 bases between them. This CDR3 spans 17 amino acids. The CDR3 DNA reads TGTGCCAGTACAATTAGCTTTACGGGAGGGGTTGACACTGAAGCTTTCTTT. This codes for CASTISFTGGVDTEAFF.

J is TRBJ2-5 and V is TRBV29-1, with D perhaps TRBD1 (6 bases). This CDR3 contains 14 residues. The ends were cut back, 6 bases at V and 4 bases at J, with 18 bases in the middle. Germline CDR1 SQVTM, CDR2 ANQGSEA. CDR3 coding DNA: TGCAGCGTCCTACAGGGTCTTTCCTTAGAGACCCAGTACTTC. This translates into CSVLQGLSLETQYF.

The CDR3 loop reads CATGVPGVKAYEQYF. CDR3 sequence (DNA): TGTGCCACCGGGGTCCCAGGGGTTAAAGCCTACGAGCAGTACTTC. The rearrangement uses TRBV10-3 and TRBJ2-7; D might be TRBD1 (6 bases). V was pared by 10 bases and J by 2 bases, with 21 bases between. Germline V CDR1 and CDR2: ENHRY, SYGVKD. CDR3 length equals 15 residues.

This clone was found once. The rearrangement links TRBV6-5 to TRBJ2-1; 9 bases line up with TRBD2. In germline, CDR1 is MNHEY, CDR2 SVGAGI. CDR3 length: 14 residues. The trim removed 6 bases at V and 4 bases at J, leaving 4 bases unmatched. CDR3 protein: CASRGAGGYNEQFF. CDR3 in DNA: TGTGCCAGCAGGGGAGCGGGGGGTTACAATGAGCAGTTCTTC.

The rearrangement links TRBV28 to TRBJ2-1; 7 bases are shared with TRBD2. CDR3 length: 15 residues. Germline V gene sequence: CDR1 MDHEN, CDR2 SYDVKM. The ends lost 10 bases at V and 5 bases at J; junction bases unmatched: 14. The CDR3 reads CATYPGLPSNNEQFF. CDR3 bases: TGTGCCACCTACCCGGGACTACCTTCCAACAATGAGCAGTTCTTC.

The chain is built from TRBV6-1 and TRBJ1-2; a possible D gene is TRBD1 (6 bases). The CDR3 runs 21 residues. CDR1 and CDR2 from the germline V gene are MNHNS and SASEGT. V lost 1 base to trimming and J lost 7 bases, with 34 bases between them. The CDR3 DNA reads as TGTGCCAGCAGTGAAGGCCCGGTTTTTATTGGGCGTAGGGTACAGGGCGGTGGCTACACCTTC. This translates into CASSEGPVFIGRRVQGGGYTF.

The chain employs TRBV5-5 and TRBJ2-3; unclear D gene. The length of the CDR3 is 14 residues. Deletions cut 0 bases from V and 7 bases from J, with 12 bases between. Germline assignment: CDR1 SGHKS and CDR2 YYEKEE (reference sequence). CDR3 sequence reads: CASSLAHQSYTQYF. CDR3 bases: TGTGCCAGCAGCTTGGCCCATCAGTCCTATACGCAGTATTTT.

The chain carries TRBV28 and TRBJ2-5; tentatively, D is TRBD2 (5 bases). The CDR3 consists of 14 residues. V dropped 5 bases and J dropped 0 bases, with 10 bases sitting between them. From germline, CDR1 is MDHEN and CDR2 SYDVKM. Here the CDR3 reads CASSGLLYQETQYF. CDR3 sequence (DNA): TGTGCCAGCAGTGGACTCTTGTACCAAGAGACCCAGTACTTC.

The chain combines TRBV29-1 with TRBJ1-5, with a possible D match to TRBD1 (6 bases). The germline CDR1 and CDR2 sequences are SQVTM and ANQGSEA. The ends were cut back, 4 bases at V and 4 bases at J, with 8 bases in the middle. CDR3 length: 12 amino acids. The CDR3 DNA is TGCAGCGTTGGGACAGCGAATCAGCCCCAGCATTTT. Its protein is CSVGTANQPQHF.

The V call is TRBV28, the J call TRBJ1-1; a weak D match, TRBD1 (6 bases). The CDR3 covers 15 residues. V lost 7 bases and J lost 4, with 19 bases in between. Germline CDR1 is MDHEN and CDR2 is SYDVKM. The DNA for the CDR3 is TGTGCCAGCATTGCCAGGGATAAAGGGGGCACTGAAGCTTTCTTT. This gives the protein CASIARDKGGTEAFF.

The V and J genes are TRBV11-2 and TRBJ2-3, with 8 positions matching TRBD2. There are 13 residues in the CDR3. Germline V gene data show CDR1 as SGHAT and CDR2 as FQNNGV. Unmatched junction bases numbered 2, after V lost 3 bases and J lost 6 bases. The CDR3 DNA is TGTGCCAGCAGCTTGGGACTAGTGGATACGCAGTATTTT. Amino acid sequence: CASSLGLVDTQYF.